This T cell receptor (beta chain) was observed in a study of Tregs in tolerant kidney transplant recipients. The repertoire was sequenced with immunoSEQ multiplex PCR; TCRdb's copy has only in-frame clones and lacks some. The repertoire holds roughly 16,000 clones, around 80% seen once, with under 2% in the top ten. The CDR3 loop spans 15 amino acids. Trimming removed 7 bases from V and 4 bases from J; junction bases left unmatched: 4. Per germline, CDR1 SNHLY and CDR2 FYNNEI. Turning to this clone: Antigen unknown.

Notes on the study in general: Donor-specific Treg expansion exceeded global Treg expansion in tolerant patients, suggesting antigen drive.

Unstimulated regulatory T cells (CD4+CD25+CD127-), CD4+CD25- non-regulatory cells, CD4 and CD8 cells were FACS-sorted from thawed PBMCs. The material sequenced was Tregs from blood, taken before the transplant. The source of this sequence is a human donor who received a combined kidney and bone marrow transplant. This chain uses TRBV2 with TRBJ2-1, with 13 bases identical to TRBD2. The CDR3 loop is CASMGTSGEYNEQFF. The CDR3 DNA sequence: TGTGCCAGCATGGGGACTAGCGGGGAATACAATGAGCAGTTCTTC. Filled out from reference TRBV2 and TRBJ2-1, the complete variable domain reads EPEVTQTPSHQVTQMGQEVILRCVPISNHLYFYWYRQILGQKVEFLVSFYNNEISEKSEIFDDQFSVERPDGSNFTLKIRSTKLEDSAMYFCASMGTSGEYNEQFFGPGTRLTVL.